Shown below are 18 T cell receptor beta chains from a single sample sequenced in a study of blood T cells in healthy people across ages. Next came a second PCR, run for about 7 to 12 cycles, which used a sample-barcoded 5' primer along with a J-beta primer mix. TCRdb re-derived calls from the 5' RACE reads in MiXCR, one entry per CDR3 protein. The top ten clones hold 18% of a sample with 790,000 or so distinct CDR3 sequences, about 45% of them seen once. The sequencing input was blood. These receptors originate from a man older than 75 in good health.

V is TRBV5-6 and J is TRBJ1-4, with 7 bases fitting TRBD1. Germline V lookup: CDR1 SGHDT, CDR2 YYEEEE. This CDR3 region has 15 residues. V shed 4 bases and J 3 bases; nucleotides not matched to a gene: 6. CDR3: CASSRRDSANEKLFF. In nucleotides, the CDR3 is TGTGCCAGCAGCCGCCGGGACAGTGCTAATGAAAAACTGTTTTTT. The variable domain in full, with the rest retrieved from reference TRBV5-6 and TRBJ1-4, is DAGVTQSPTHLIKTRGQQVTLRCSPKSGHDTVSWYQQALGQGPQFIFQYYEEEERQRGNFPDRFSGHQFPNYSSELNVNALLLGDSALYLCASSRRDSANEKLFFGSGTQLSVL.

This clonotype was recorded a few times. The chain uses TRBV7-3 and TRBJ2-5, with D possibly being TRBD1 (6 bases). Per germline, CDR1 SGHTA and CDR2 FQGTGA. V was shortened by 4 bases and J by 4 bases, with 19 bases between the two germline ends. There are 16 residues in the CDR3. In nucleotides, the CDR3 is TGTGCCAGCAGCTCCGGAGTAAAGGGGGAAGGAGAGACCCAGTACTTC. Protein sequence: CASSSGVKGEGETQYF.

This clonotype appeared a few times. The rearrangement links TRBV7-2 to TRBJ2-1; maybe TRBD2 (6 bases). This CDR3 comprises 15 residues. Deletions cut 5 bases from V and 0 bases from J, with 11 bases between. The germline V gene encodes CDR1 SGHTA and CDR2 FQGNSA. The DNA of the CDR3 is TGTGCCAGCAGCCGGGACTCCCGCTCCTACAATGAGCAGTTCTTC. Translated: CASSRDSRSYNEQFF. Full variable domain (missing parts from reference TRBV7-2 and TRBJ2-1): GAGVSQSPSNKVTEKGKDVELRCDPISGHTALYWYRQSLGQGLEFLIYFQGNSAPDKSGLPSDRFSAERTGGSVSTLTIQRTQQEDSAVYLCASSRDSRSYNEQFFGPGTRLTVL.

The sample holds a few counts of this clonotype. V and J are TRBV20-1 and TRBJ2-7; the D gene could be TRBD1 or TRBD2 (5 bases each). This CDR3 comprises 12 residues. CDR1 is DFQATT and CDR2 is SNEGSKA in the germline V gene (reference sequence). V lost 6 bases to trimming and J lost 10 bases, with 19 bases between them. Written as DNA, the CDR3 is TGCAGTGCCTTGAAGACGGGTTGGGACCAGTACTTC. Its protein is CSALKTGWDQYF.

The V call is TRBV12-3 or TRBV12-4, the J call TRBJ2-7; the D is unclear. The CDR3 has 13 amino acids. V shed 5 bases and J shed 7 bases, with 15 bases lying between them. DNA of the CDR3: TGTGCCAGCAGTCCCTCACCCCCTCTGGAGCAGTACTTC. Its translation is CASSPSPPLEQYF.

V and J are TRBV4-1 and TRBJ2-7; tentatively, D is TRBD1 (5 bases). Per the germline V gene, CDR1 is MGHRA and CDR2 is YSYEKL. The CDR3 length is 15 residues. Trimming left V 1 base short and J 4 bases short, with 14 bases between. The CDR3: CASSQAGGAQYEQYF. The CDR3 DNA follows: TGCGCCAGCAGCCAAGCGGGTGGGGCTCAATACGAGCAGTACTTC.

The chain joins TRBV19 to TRBJ2-5, with no clear D. Trimming took off 5 bases at V and 2 bases at J, with 9 bases between the two ends. The CDR3 loop spans 13 amino acids. CDR1 and CDR2 (germline): LNHDA, SQIVND (reference sequence). CDR3 loop: CASSPSQQETQYF. CDR3 sequence (DNA): TGTGCCAGTAGTCCCTCGCAGCAAGAGACCCAGTACTTC.

The chain links TRBV29-1 to TRBJ2-5; 15 nucleotides align to TRBD2. Trimming at V came to 8 bases and at J to 11 bases, leaving 9 bases not matched to a gene. This CDR3 region has 13 residues. Germline-derived CDR1 and CDR2 are SQVTM and ANQGSEA. The CDR3 reads CSCGTSGRHEQYF. For the CDR3, the DNA is TGCAGCTGCGGGACTAGCGGGAGGCATGAGCAGTACTTC.

In its sample, this clonotype was seen a few times. The chain carries TRBV6-5 and TRBJ2-2, with D possibly TRBD1 on 5 matching bases. Deletions cut 0 bases from V and 1 base from J, with 12 bases between. This CDR3 has 17 residues. The germline V gene encodes CDR1 MNHEY and CDR2 SVGAGI. The CDR3 protein is CASSYSVGRWNTGELFF. The CDR3 DNA sequence: TGTGCCAGCAGTTACTCGGTGGGGCGGTGGAACACCGGGGAGCTGTTTTTT.

A word on this clonotype: One end of the junction does not line up with germline, which may come from a read error. The genes are TRBV20-1 and TRBJ2-3; D ambiguous. The CDR3 runs 17 residues. The germline CDR1 and CDR2 sequences are DFQATT and SNEGSKA (reference sequence). CDR3 sequence (DNA): TGCAGTGCTAGAGATCCCCCTGTTGGGATGAGCACAGATGCGCAGTATTTT. This gives the protein CSARDPPVGMSTDAQYF.

The V and J genes are TRBV6-6 and TRBJ1-3; weak D call: TRBD1 (5 bases). Germline values: CDR1 MNHNY, CDR2 SVGAGI (reference sequence). This CDR3 has 16 amino acids. V was pared by 6 bases and J by 0 bases, with 15 bases between. CDR3 region: CASSPGTYISGNTIYF. Here the CDR3 DNA reads TGTGCCAGCAGCCCCGGGACCTACATCTCTGGAAACACCATATATTTT.

J is TRBJ2-3 and V is TRBV4-3; 7 positions agree with TRBD2. The CDR3 totals 16 residues. CDR1 and CDR2 (germline): LGHNA, YSLEER. After removal of 0 bases from V and 4 bases from J, the junction contained 7 bases not matched to a gene. CDR3: CASSQDYRAGPDTQYF. CDR3 coding DNA: TGCGCCAGCAGCCAAGATTATCGAGCGGGACCAGATACGCAGTATTTT.

This clonotype was seen more than once but under ten times. The chain couples TRBV24-1 to TRBJ2-5; possibly TRBD2 for D (6 bases). The CDR3 is 16 residues long. Germline assignment: CDR1 KGHDR and CDR2 SFDVKD. The V end lost 0 bases, the J end lost 5 bases, and 15 bases lay between the germline ends. CDR3 loop: CATSDLVAGREETQYF. The CDR3 bases are TGTGCCACCAGTGATTTGGTCGCAGGCCGGGAGGAGACCCAGTACTTC.

A few counts support this clonotype. CDR3 region: CANSSGTGFTDTQYF. CDR3 DNA sequence: TGCGCCAATAGCTCCGGGACGGGGTTCACAGATACGCAGTATTTT. This rearrangement joins TRBV5-1 to TRBJ2-3, with D tentatively TRBD1 or TRBD2 (5 bases each). V lost 9 bases, J lost 2 bases, and 19 bases lay in between. Per the germline V gene, CDR1 is SGHRS and CDR2 is YFSETQ. This CDR3 has 15 residues.

This clonotype was counted ten times or more. The chain is built from TRBV5-1 and TRBJ2-5; TRBD2 agrees at 9 bases. This CDR3 contains 16 residues. Trimming at V came to 5 bases and at J to 4 bases, leaving 12 bases not matched to a gene. In germline, CDR1 is SGHRS, CDR2 YFSETQ. CDR3 sequence: CASRPQIAGEGETQYF. The CDR3, as DNA: TGCGCCAGCAGACCTCAGATAGCGGGAGAAGGAGAGACCCAGTACTTC.

This clonotype was seen more than once but under ten times. The V call is TRBV20-1, the J call TRBJ2-1; 8 positions match TRBD2. Per germline, CDR1 DFQATT and CDR2 SNEGSKA (reference sequence). This CDR3 is 15 amino acids long. V lost 5 bases, J lost 8 bases, and 14 bases stayed unmatched. The CDR3 DNA is TGCAGTGCTGCCCCGAGGGGGGGACTAGGGGATGAGCAGTTCTTC. Its protein product is CSAAPRGGLGDEQFF.

This chain links TRBV20-1 with TRBJ2-1, with D possibly being TRBD2 (5 bases). Germline V CDR1 and CDR2: DFQATT, SNEGSKA (reference sequence). The germline V and J ends were trimmed by 6 bases and 5 bases, with 17 bases remaining between them. This CDR3 has 14 residues. CDR3 in DNA: TGCAGTGCGACCCGTGGTGGAGCGGACAATGAGCAGTTCTTC. Its protein is CSATRGGADNEQFF.

This sequence joins TRBV12-3 or TRBV12-4 and TRBJ2-1; 7 nucleotides align to TRBD2. The J call may be wrong; the DNA end is better matched by TRBJ2-7. The CDR3 has 14 amino acids. CDR3 bases: TGTGCCAGCAGTTTCGGGGGGATCTACAATGAGCAGTACTTC. Protein: CASSFGGIYNEQYF.